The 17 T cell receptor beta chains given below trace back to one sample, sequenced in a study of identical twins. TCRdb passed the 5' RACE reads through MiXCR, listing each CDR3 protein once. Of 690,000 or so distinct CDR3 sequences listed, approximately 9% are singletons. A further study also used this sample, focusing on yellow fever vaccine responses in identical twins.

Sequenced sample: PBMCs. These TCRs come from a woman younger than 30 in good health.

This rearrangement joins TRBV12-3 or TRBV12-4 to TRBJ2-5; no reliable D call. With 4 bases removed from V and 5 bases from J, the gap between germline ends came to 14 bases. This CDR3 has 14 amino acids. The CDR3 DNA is TGTGCCAGCAGTTCCGGGCCGACGCGGGAGACCCAGTACTTC. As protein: CASSSGPTRETQYF.

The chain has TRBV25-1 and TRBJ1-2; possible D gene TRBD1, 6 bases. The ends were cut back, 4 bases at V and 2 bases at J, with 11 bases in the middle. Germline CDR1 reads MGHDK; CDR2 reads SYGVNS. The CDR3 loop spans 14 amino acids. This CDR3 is CASSVATGNYGYTF. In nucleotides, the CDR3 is TGTGCCAGCAGTGTAGCAACAGGGAACTATGGCTACACCTTC.

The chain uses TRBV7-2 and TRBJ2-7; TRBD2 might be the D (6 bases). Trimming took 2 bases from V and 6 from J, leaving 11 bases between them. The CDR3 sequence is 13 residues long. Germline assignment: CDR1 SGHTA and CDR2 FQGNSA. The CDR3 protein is CASSLRLEGEQYF. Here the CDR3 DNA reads TGTGCCAGCAGCTTAAGACTGGAGGGCGAGCAGTACTTC.

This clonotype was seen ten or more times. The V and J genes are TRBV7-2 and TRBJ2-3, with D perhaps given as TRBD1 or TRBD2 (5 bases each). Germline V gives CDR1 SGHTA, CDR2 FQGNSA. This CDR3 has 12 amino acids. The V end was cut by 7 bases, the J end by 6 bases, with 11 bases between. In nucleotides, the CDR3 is TGTGCCAGCACCAGGGCGGGTGATACGCAGTATTTT. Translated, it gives CASTRAGDTQYF.

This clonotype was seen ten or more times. CDR3 nucleotides: TGTGCCAGCAGTTACTTAAGCGGGAGCTCCTACGAGCAGTACTTC. It encodes CASSYLSGSSYEQYF. This rearrangement joins TRBV2 to TRBJ2-7; the match to TRBD2 covers 8 bases. Germline V gene data show CDR1 as SNHLY and CDR2 as FYNNEI. This CDR3 has 15 residues. V gave up 5 bases and J gave up 0 bases; unmatched junction bases: 6.

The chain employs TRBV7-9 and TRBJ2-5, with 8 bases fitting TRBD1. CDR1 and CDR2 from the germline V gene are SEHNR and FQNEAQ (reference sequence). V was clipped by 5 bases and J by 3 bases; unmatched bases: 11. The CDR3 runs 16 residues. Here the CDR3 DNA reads TGTGCCAGCAGCCAACGCGGGACAGGAGTTGAAGAGACCCAGTACTTC. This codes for CASSQRGTGVEETQYF.

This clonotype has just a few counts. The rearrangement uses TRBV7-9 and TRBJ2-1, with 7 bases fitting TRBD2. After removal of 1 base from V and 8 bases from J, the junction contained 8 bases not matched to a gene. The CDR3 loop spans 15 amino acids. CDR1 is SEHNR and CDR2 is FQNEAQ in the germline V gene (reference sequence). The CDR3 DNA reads TGTGCCAGCAGCTTAGGTGGGGGGGAGAGGCATGAGCAGTTCTTC. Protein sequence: CASSLGGGERHEQFF.

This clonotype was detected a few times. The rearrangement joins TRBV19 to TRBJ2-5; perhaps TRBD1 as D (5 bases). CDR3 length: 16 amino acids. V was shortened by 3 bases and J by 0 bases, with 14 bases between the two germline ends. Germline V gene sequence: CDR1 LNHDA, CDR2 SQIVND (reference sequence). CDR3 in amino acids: CASSMTTGANQETQYF. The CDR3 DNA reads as TGTGCCAGTAGTATGACGACTGGGGCCAACCAAGAGACCCAGTACTTC.

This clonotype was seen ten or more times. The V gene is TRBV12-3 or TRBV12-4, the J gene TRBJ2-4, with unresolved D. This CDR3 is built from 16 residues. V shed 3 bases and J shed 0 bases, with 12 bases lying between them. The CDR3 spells CASSFSDNLAKNIQYF. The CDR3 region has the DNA TGTGCCAGCAGTTTCAGCGACAACCTAGCCAAAAACATTCAGTACTTC.

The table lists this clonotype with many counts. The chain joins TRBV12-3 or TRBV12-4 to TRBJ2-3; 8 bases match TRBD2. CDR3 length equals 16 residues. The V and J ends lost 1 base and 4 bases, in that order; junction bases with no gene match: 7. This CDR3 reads CASSLEIGGDSDTQYF. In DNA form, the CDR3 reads TGTGCCAGCAGTTTAGAGATCGGGGGGGACTCAGATACGCAGTATTTT.

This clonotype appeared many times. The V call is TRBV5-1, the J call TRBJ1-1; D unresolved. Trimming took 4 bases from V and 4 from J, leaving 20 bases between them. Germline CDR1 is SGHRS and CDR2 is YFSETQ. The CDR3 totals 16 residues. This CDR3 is CASSPSAGSSTTEAFF. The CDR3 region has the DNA TGCGCCAGCAGCCCGTCGGCGGGGTCTTCAACCACTGAAGCTTTCTTT.

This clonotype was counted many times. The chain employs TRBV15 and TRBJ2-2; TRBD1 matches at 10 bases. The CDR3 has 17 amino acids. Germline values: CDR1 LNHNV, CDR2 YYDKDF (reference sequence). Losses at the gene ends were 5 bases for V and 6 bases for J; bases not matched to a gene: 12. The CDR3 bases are TGTGCCACCAGCCCTGCCCCGGGACAGGGGTTTTCCGGGGAGCTGTTTTTT. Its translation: CATSPAPGQGFSGELFF.

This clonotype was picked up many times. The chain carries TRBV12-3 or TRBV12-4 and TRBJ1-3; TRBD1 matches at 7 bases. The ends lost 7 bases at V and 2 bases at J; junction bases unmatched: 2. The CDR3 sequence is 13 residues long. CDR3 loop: CASTGQPGNTIYF. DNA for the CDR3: TGTGCCAGCACGGGACAGCCTGGAAACACCATATATTTT.

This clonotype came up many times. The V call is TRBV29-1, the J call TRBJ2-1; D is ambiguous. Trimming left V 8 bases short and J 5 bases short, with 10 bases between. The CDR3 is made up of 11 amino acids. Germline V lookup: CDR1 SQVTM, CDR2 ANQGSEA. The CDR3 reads CSLWGNNEQFF. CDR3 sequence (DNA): TGCAGCCTTTGGGGAAACAATGAGCAGTTCTTC.

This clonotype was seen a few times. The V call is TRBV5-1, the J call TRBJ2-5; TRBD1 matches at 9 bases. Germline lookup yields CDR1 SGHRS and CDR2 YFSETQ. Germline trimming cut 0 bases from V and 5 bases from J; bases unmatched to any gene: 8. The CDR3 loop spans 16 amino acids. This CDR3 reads CASSLGTGASGETQYF. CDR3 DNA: TGCGCCAGCAGCTTGGGGACAGGGGCCAGTGGGGAGACCCAGTACTTC.

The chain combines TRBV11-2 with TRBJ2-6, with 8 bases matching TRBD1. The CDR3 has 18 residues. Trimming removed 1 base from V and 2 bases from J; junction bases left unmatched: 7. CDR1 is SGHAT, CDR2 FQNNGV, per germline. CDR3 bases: TGTGCCAGCAGCTTAGGGTTCAGGGGGCAAACTGGGGCCAACGTCCTGACTTTC. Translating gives CASSLGFRGQTGANVLTF.

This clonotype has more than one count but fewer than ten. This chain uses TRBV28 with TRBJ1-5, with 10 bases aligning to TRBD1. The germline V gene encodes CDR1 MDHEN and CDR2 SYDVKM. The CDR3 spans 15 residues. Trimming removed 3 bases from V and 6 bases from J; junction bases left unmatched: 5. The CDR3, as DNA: TGTGCCAGCAGTTTGGACAGGGGGGGGGCTCAGCCCCAGCATTTT. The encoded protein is CASSLDRGGAQPQHF.